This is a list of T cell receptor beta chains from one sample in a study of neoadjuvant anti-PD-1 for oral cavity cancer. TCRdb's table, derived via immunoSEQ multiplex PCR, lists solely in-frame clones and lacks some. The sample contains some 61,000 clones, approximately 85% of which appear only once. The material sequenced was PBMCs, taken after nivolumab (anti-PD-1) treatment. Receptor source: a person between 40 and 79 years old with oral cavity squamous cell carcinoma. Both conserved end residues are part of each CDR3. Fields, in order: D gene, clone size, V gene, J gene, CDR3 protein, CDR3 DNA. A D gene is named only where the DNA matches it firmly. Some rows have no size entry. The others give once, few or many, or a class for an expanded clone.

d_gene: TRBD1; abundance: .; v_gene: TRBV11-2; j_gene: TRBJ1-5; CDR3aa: CASTKDRGHNQPQHF; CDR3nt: TGTGCCAGCACCAAGGACAGGGGGCACAATCAGCCCCAGCATTTT
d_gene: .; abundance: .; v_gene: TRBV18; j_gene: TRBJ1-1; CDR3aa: CASSPDRRNTEAFF; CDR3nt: TGTGCCAGCTCACCAGACAGAAGGAACACTGAAGCTTTCTTT
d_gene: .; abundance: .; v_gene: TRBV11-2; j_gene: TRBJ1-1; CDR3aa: CASSLDRATNTEAFF; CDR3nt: TGTGCCAGCAGCTTAGATCGGGCCACGAACACTGAAGCTTTCTTT
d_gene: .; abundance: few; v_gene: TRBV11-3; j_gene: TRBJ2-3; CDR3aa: CASIEWTRSPTDTQYF; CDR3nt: TGTGCCAGCATCGAGTGGACCAGATCTCCGACAGATACGCAGTATTTT
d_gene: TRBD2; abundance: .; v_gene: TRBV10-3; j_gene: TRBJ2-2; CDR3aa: CAVQRATSGITGELFF; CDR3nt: TGTGCCGTACAACGTGCGACTAGCGGGATCACCGGGGAGCTGTTTTTT
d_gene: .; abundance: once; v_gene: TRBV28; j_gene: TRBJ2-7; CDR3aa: CASSLSRREQYF; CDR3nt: TGTGCCAGCAGTTTATCCCGACGGGAGCAGTACTTC
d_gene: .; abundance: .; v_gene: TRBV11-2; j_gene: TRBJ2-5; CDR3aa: CASSRETQYF; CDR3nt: TGTGCCAGCTCGCGAGAGACCCAGTACTTC
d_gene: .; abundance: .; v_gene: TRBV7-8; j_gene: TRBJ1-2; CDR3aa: CASSSLPVTNYGYTF; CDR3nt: TGTGCCAGCAGCTCCCTGCCGGTTACTAACTATGGCTACACCTTC
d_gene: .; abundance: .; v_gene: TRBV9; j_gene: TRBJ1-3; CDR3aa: CASSVHSSGNTIYF; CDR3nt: TGTGCCAGCAGCGTACACAGTTCTGGAAACACCATATATTTT
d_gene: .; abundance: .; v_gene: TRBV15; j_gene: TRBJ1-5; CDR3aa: CATSKGGDQPQHF; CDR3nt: TGTGCCACCAGCAAGGGGGGGGACCAGCCCCAGCATTTT
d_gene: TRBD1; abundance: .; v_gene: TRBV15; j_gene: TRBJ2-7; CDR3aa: CATSQGQGAYEQYF; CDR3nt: TGTGCCACCAGCCAGGGACAGGGGGCCTACGAGCAGTACTTC
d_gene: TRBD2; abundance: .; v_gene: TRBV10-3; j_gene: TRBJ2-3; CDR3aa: CAIRGTSGSKDTQYF; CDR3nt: TGTGCCATCAGGGGGACTAGCGGGAGTAAAGATACGCAGTATTTT
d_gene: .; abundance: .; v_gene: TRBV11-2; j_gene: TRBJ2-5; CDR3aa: CASSYGTSETQYF; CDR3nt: TGTGCCAGCAGCTACGGGACTTCGGAGACCCAGTACTTC
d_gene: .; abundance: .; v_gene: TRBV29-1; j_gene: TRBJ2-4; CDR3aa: CSVAGSVGNIQYF; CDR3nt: TGCAGCGTTGCAGGGTCAGTGGGGAACATTCAGTACTTC
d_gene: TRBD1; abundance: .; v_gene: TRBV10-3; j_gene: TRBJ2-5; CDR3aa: CAISPDRVQETQYF; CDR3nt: TGTGCCATCAGTCCCGACAGGGTCCAAGAGACCCAGTACTTC
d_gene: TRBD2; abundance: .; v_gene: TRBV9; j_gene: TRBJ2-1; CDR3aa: CASSVGSGVWGEQFF; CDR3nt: TGTGCCAGCAGCGTAGGGAGCGGGGTTTGGGGAGAGCAGTTCTTC
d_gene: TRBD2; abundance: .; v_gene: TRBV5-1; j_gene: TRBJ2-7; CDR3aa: CASRFGGLEFEQYF; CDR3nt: TGCGCCAGCAGATTTGGGGGACTAGAGTTTGAGCAGTACTTC
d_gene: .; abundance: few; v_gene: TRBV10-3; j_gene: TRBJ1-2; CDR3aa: CAISDTGSVLYGYTF; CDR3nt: TGTGCCATCAGTGACACGGGGAGCGTTTTATATGGCTACACCTTC
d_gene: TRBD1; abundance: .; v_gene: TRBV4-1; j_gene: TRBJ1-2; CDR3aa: CASSRLLGGQERGGYTF; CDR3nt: TGCGCCAGCAGCCGACTCCTGGGGGGACAGGAGAGAGGTGGCTACACCTTC
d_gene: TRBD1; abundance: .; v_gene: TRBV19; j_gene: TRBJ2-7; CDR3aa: CASSPRTGVGDEQYF; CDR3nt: TGTGCCAGTAGTCCCAGGACAGGGGTAGGCGACGAGCAGTACTTC
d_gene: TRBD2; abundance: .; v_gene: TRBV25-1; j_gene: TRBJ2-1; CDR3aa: CASSRTSGKDEQFF; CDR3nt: TGTGCCAGCAGTCGGACTAGCGGGAAAGATGAGCAGTTCTTC
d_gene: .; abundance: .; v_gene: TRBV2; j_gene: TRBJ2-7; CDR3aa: CATFSSYEQYF; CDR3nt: TGTGCCACCTTCAGCTCCTACGAGCAGTACTTC
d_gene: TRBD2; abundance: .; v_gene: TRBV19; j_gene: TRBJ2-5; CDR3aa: CASSPSGEETQYF; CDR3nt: TGTGCCAGTTCCCCCAGCGGGGAAGAGACCCAGTACTTC
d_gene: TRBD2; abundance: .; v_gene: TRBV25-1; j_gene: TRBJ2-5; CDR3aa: CASSESRVVAGPQYF; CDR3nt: TGTGCCAGCAGTGAATCCAGGGTGGTAGCGGGACCCCAGTACTTC
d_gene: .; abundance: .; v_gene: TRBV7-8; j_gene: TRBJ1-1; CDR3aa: CASSLSYMNTEAFF; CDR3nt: TGTGCCAGCAGCTTATCCTATATGAACACTGAAGCTTTCTTT
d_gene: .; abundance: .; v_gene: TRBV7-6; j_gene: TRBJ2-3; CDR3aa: CASSLTALSTDTQYF; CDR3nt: TGTGCCAGCAGCTTAACAGCACTTAGCACAGATACGCAGTATTTT
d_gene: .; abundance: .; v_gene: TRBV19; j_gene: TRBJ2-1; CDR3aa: CASSRGRATYNEQFF; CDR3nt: TGTGCCAGTAGCCGGGGACGGGCCACCTACAATGAGCAGTTCTTC
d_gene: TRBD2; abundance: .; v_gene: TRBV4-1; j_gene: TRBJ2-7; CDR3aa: CASSQVGLAGGEQYF; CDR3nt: TGCGCCAGCAGCCAAGTGGGACTAGCGGGAGGCGAGCAGTACTTC
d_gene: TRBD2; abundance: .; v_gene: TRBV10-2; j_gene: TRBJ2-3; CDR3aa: CASGAVAGTDTQYF; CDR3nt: TGCGCCAGCGGGGCGGTAGCGGGAACAGATACGCAGTATTTT
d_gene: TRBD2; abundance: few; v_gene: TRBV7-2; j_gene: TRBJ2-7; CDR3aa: CASSLTSGTTYEQYF; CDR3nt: TGTGCCAGCAGCTTGACTAGCGGGACCACCTACGAGCAGTACTTC
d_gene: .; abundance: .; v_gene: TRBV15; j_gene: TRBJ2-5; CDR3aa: CATSRDRPSRQETQYF; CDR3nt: TGTGCCACCAGCAGAGATCGCCCCTCCCGCCAAGAGACCCAGTACTTC
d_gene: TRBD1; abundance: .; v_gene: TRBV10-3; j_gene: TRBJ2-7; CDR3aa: CAISEETGGLDEQYF; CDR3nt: TGTGCCATCAGTGAAGAGACAGGGGGCCTGGACGAGCAGTACTTC
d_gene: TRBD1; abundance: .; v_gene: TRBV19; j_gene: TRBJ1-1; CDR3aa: CASSRDRGAFF; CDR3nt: TGTGCCAGTAGTCGGGACAGGGGAGCTTTCTTT
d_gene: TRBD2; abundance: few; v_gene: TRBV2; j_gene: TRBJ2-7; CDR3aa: CASSAPVAGVTYEQYF; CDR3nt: TGTGCCAGCAGTGCACCCGTAGCGGGAGTCACTTACGAGCAGTACTTC
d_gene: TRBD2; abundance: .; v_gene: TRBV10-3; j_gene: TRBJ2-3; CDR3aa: CAISYTSGSTDTQYF; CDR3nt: TGTGCCATCAGTTATACTAGCGGAAGCACAGATACGCAGTATTTT
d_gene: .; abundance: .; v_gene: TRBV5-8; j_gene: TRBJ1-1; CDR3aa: CASSLGGIMVTEAFF; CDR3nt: TGTGCCAGCAGCTTGGGGGGAATAATGGTGACTGAAGCTTTCTTT
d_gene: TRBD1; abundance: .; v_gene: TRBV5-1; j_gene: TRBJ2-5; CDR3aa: CASSPNPNRGQKTQYF; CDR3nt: TGCGCCAGCAGCCCAAATCCAAACAGGGGGCAGAAGACCCAGTACTTC
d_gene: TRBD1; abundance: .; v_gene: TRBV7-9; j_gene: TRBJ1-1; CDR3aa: CASSLGTEAEAFF; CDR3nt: TGTGCCAGCAGCCTTGGGACAGAAGCTGAAGCTTTCTTT
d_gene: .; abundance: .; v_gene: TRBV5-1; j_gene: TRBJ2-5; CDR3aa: CASSLLGAYQETQYF; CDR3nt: TGCGCCAGCAGCTTGTTAGGGGCGTACCAAGAGACCCAGTACTTC
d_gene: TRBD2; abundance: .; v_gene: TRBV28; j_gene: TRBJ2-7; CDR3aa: CASSSPRLAGGPSVYEQYF; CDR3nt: TGTGCCAGCAGTTCCCCCAGACTAGCGGGAGGTCCCTCCGTCTACGAGCAGTACTTC
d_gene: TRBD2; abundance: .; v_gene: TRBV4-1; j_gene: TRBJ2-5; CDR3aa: CASSRMFSGTSGSGETQYF; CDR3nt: TGCGCCAGCAGCCGGATGTTTTCCGGGACTAGCGGGAGTGGGGAGACCCAGTACTTC
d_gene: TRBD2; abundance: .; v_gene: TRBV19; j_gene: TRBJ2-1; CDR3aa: CASSISELAGSYNEQFF; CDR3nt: TGTGCCAGTAGTATCTCGGAACTAGCGGGGTCTTACAATGAGCAGTTCTTC
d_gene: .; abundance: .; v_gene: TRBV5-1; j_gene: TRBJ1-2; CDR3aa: CASRGAGSLITMGYTF; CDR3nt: TGCGCCAGCCGGGGGGCAGGCTCCCTAATAACTATGGGCTACACCTTC
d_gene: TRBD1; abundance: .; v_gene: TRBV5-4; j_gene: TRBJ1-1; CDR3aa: CASSSDRLTEAFF; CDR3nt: TGTGCCAGCAGCTCGGACAGGCTCACTGAAGCTTTCTTT
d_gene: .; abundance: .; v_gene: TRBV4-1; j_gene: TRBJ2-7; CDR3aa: CASSLLGGSGPSYEQYF; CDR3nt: TGCGCCAGCAGCCTTTTGGGTGGAAGCGGTCCTTCCTACGAGCAGTACTTC
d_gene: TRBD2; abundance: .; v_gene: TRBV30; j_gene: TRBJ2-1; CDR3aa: CAWSVWTSGINEQFF; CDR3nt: TGTGCCTGGAGTGTATGGACTAGCGGGATCAATGAGCAGTTCTTC
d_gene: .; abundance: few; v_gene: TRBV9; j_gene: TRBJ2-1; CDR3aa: CASSEGGRYNEQFF; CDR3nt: TGTGCCAGCAGCGAAGGAGGCAGATACAATGAGCAGTTCTTC
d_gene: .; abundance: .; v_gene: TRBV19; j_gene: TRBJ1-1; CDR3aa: CASSITGLRTEAFF; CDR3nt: TGTGCCAGTAGTATTACAGGGTTACGGACTGAAGCTTTCTTT
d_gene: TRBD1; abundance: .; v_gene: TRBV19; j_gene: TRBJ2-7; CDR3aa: CASSPGQGPYEQYF; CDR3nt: TGTGCCAGTAGTCCCGGACAGGGGCCCTACGAGCAGTACTTC
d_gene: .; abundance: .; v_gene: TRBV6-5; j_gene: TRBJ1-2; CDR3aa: CASSSVKEGYTF; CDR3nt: TGTGCCAGCAGTTCGGTCAAAGAAGGCTACACCTTC
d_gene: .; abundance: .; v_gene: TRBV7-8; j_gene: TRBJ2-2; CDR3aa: CASSLVPYTGELFF; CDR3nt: TGTGCCAGCAGCCTGGTCCCTTACACCGGGGAGCTGTTTTTT
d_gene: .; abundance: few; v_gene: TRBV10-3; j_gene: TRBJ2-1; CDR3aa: CAIKGADSYNEQFF; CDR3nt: TGTGCCATCAAAGGAGCGGACTCCTACAATGAGCAGTTCTTC
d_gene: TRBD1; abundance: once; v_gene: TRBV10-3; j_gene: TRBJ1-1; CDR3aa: CAIRDRGTGTEAFF; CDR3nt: TGTGCCATCCGGGACAGGGGAACGGGAACTGAAGCTTTCTTT
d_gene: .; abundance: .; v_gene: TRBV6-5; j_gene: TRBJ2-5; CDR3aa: CASRLGGLIQETQYF; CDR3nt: TGTGCCAGCAGGTTAGGGGGACTTATCCAAGAGACCCAGTACTTC
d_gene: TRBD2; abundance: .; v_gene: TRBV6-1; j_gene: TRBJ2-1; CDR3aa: CASSVGLDLGPYNEQFF; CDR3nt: TGTGCCAGCAGTGTGGGACTAGACCTAGGACCCTACAATGAGCAGTTCTTC
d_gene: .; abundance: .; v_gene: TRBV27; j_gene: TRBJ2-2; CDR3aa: CASMKLTGELFF; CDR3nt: TGTGCCAGCATGAAGCTCACCGGGGAGCTGTTTTTT
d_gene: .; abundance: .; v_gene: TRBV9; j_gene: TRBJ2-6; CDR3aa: CASSVGGSAANVLTF; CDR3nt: TGTGCCAGCAGCGTAGGGGGGTCGGCGGCCAACGTCCTGACTTTC
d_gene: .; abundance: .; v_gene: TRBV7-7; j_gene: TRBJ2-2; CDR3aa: CASSQGELGDFTGELFF; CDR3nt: TGTGCTAGCAGCCAGGGAGAACTAGGGGACTTCACCGGGGAGCTGTTTTTT
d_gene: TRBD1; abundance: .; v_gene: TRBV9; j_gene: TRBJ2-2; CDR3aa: CATGQANTGELFF; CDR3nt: TGTGCCACAGGACAGGCGAACACCGGGGAGCTGTTTTTT
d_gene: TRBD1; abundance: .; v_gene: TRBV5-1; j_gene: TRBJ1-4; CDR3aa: CASSLTGGATNEKLFF; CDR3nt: TGCGCCAGCAGCTTGACAGGGGGTGCGACTAATGAAAAACTGTTTTTT